Each of the 25 T cell receptor beta chains below was sequenced from the same sample in a study of T cell responses to AZD1222 COVID-19 vaccine (dated by TCRdb to about 2021). Receptor libraries were prepared by the immunoSEQ multiplex PCR assay. Held by TCRdb, this immuneACCESS table contains in-frame sequences only and omits some clones. Under half of the omission traces to an unresolved V gene where checked; the cause of the rest is unknown. Across this sample there are 57,000 or so clones, with 85% to 90% seen only once. The ten largest clones take up roughly 19% of the sample. Reading the label with the study, this specimen's time point is: baseline before first vaccination. The meaning of the sample's treatment or condition label: meningococcal conjugate vaccine given as trial control. Specimen: peripheral blood, collected on day 0 of MenACWY control vaccination. Source of these receptors: an adult in good health.

This chain uses TRBV3-1 (or the pseudogene TRBV3-2) with TRBJ1-5; 11 bases match TRBD1. V lost 4 bases to trimming and J lost 4 bases; unmatched junction nucleotides: 0. This CDR3 spans 14 amino acids. Germline CDR1 and CDR2: LGHDT and YNNKEL (reference sequence). CDR3 amino acids: CASSRDRGNQPQHF. The CDR3, as DNA: TGTGCCAGCAGCCGGGACAGGGGGAATCAGCCCCAGCATTTT.

CDR3 sequence: CASSPTVTGNTIYF. Written as DNA, the CDR3 is TGTGCCAGCAGCCCGACAGTTACTGGAAACACCATATATTTT. The chain couples TRBV4-2 to TRBJ1-3; D possibly corresponds to TRBD1 (5 bases). Germline V gives CDR1 LGHNA, CDR2 YNFKEQ. There are 14 residues in the CDR3. The germline V and J ends were trimmed by 4 bases and 2 bases, with 9 bases remaining between them.

V usage is TRBV19 and J usage is TRBJ2-2, with 8 bases aligning to TRBD1. The trim removed 3 bases at V and 4 bases at J, leaving 4 bases unmatched. The CDR3 length is 15 residues. From germline, CDR1 is LNHDA and CDR2 SQIVND (reference sequence). Here the CDR3 reads CASSIGTGITGELFF. The CDR3 DNA is TGTGCCAGTAGTATCGGGACAGGCATCACCGGGGAGCTGTTTTTT. The entire variable domain, with the rest obtained from reference TRBV19 and TRBJ2-2, is as follows: DGGITQSPKYLFRKEGQNVTLSCEQNLNHDAMYWYRQDPGQGLRLIYYSQIVNDFQKGDIAEGYSVSREKKESFPLTVTSAQKNPTAFYLCASSIGTGITGELFFGEGSRLTVL.

The chain carries TRBV18 and TRBJ1-2; 7 bases fit TRBD1. Germline lookup yields CDR1 KGHSH and CDR2 LQKENI. V trimming: 3 bases; J trimming: 8 bases; junction bases outside the gene matches: 9. CDR3 length: 14 residues. CDR3 DNA: TGTGCCAGCTCACCGGACGGGACAGTGAAAGGCTACACCTTC. It codes for CASSPDGTVKGYTF.

The chain combines TRBV5-6 with TRBJ1-5; D ambiguous. The length of the CDR3 is 13 residues. V dropped 0 bases and J dropped 7 bases, with 8 bases sitting between them. Per the germline V gene, CDR1 is SGHDT and CDR2 is YYEEEE. CDR3 DNA sequence: TGTGCCAGCAGCTTGGGGAGAGACCAGCCCCAGCATTTT. The encoded protein is CASSLGRDQPQHF.

V gene TRBV7-9 combines with J gene TRBJ2-7; TRBD1 is a possible D gene (6 bases). The germline V gene has CDR1 SEHNR and CDR2 FQNEAQ (reference sequence). This CDR3 has 14 amino acids. V gave up 2 bases and J gave up 2 bases, with 10 bases separating them. The CDR3 DNA reads as TGTGCCAGCAGCTTAACAGGGTTCACCTACGAGCAGTACTTC. Translated: CASSLTGFTYEQYF.

This clone was seen only a few times. This rearrangement joins TRBV19 to TRBJ2-7; 7 nucleotides line up with TRBD2. This CDR3 is built from 14 residues. Germline V lookup: CDR1 LNHDA, CDR2 SQIVND (reference sequence). The J segment lost 4 bases and the V segment lost 1 base, leaving 4 bases of the junction unmatched. This chain's CDR3 is CASSIGTRRYEQYF. The CDR3 DNA sequence: TGTGCCAGTAGTATAGGGACTAGAAGATACGAGCAGTACTTC.

The chain couples TRBV6-5 to TRBJ1-3; D perhaps matches TRBD1 (6 bases). Trimming stripped 0 bases from V and 0 bases from J, with 9 bases between. Germline CDR1 is MNHEY and CDR2 is SVGAGI. CDR3 length: 16 amino acids. Written as DNA, the CDR3 is TGTGCCAGCAGTTACTCAACAGGGAACTCTGGAAACACCATATATTTT. Translating gives CASSYSTGNSGNTIYF.

The rearrangement joins TRBV5-5 to TRBJ2-1, with D possibly being TRBD1 (6 bases). With 3 bases removed from V and 6 bases from J, the gap between germline ends came to 19 bases. This CDR3 has 16 amino acids. Germline CDR1 is SGHKS and CDR2 is YYEKEE (reference sequence). CDR3 region: CASSSLGGQGSNEQFF. DNA for the CDR3: TGTGCCAGCAGCTCACTAGGGGGTCAGGGCTCCAATGAGCAGTTCTTC.

CDR3 loop: CASSPGTSGSIDTQYF. In DNA, the CDR3 is TGTGCCAGCTCACCAGGTACTAGCGGGAGTATAGATACGCAGTATTTT. The chain is built from TRBV18 and TRBJ2-3; TRBD2 aligns across 11 bases. Trimming at V came to 2 bases and at J to 5 bases, leaving 6 bases not matched to a gene. This CDR3 spans 16 amino acids. CDR1 and CDR2 (germline): KGHSH, LQKENI. Combining the CDR3 with reference TRBV18 and TRBJ2-3 gives the whole variable domain NAGVMQNPRHLVRRRGQEARLRCSPMKGHSHVYWYRQLPEEGLKFMVYLQKENIIDESGMPKERFSAEFPKEGPSILRIQQVVRGDSAAYFCASSPGTSGSIDTQYFGPGTRLTVL.

The chain is built from TRBV27 and TRBJ2-7, with D possibly matching TRBD1 (5 bases). From germline, CDR1 is MNHEY and CDR2 SMNVEV (reference sequence). Trimming cost V 8 bases and J 8 bases, with 10 bases left between them. CDR3 size: 10 residues. CDR3 bases: TGTGCCAGCGGATGGACAAAGCAGTACTTC. Amino acid sequence: CASGWTKQYF.

The V and J genes are TRBV3-1 (or the pseudogene TRBV3-2) and TRBJ1-1; D is unresolved. This CDR3 has 15 amino acids. V was shortened by 2 bases and J by 0 bases, with 10 bases between the two germline ends. The germline gives CDR1 LGHDT, CDR2 YNNKEL (reference sequence). CDR3: CASSQHMYMNTEAFF. CDR3 sequence (DNA): TGTGCCAGCAGCCAACATATGTATATGAACACTGAAGCTTTCTTT.

J is TRBJ2-2 and V is TRBV5-1; no reliable D call. Trimming stripped 4 bases from V and 3 bases from J, with 13 bases between. Germline values: CDR1 SGHRS, CDR2 YFSETQ. This CDR3 is built from 15 residues. This CDR3 reads CASSLTPRDTGELFF. The CDR3 nucleotides read TGCGCCAGCAGCCTGACTCCCCGGGACACCGGGGAGCTGTTTTTT.

The chain recombines TRBV7-2 with TRBJ1-3; perhaps TRBD1 as D (5 bases). The CDR3 has 16 amino acids. Germline CDR1 is SGHTA and CDR2 is FQGNSA. V lost 1 base to trimming and J lost 1 base, with 11 bases between them. The chain's CDR3 is CASSLVGAPSGNTIYF. DNA for the CDR3: TGTGCCAGCAGCTTAGTAGGGGCACCATCTGGAAACACCATATATTTT. Combining the CDR3 with reference TRBV7-2 and TRBJ1-3 gives the whole variable domain GAGVSQSPSNKVTEKGKDVELRCDPISGHTALYWYRQSLGQGLEFLIYFQGNSAPDKSGLPSDRFSAERTGGSVSTLTIQRTQQEDSAVYLCASSLVGAPSGNTIYFGEGSWLTVV.

The chain carries TRBV9 and TRBJ2-2, with D perhaps given as TRBD1 or TRBD2 (5 bases each). V was cut by 0 bases and J by 3 bases, with 9 bases left in between. Germline assignment: CDR1 SGDLS and CDR2 YYNGEE. The CDR3 runs to 15 residues. In nucleotides, the CDR3 is TGTGCCAGCAGCGTAGGGGGGTTGGACACCGGGGAGCTGTTTTTT. Protein sequence: CASSVGGLDTGELFF. Using reference TRBV9 and TRBJ2-2 for the parts outside the CDR3, the full variable domain is DSGVTQTPKHLITATGQRVTLRCSPRSGDLSVYWYQQSLDQGLQFLIQYYNGEERAKGNILERFSAQQFPDLHSELNLSSLELGDSALYFCASSVGGLDTGELFFGEGSRLTVL.

V usage is TRBV15 and J usage is TRBJ2-7, with 9 positions matching TRBD2. The germline CDR1 and CDR2 sequences are LNHNV and YYDKDF (reference sequence). This CDR3 region has 16 residues. The trim removed 1 base at V and 1 base at J, leaving 5 bases unmatched. The CDR3 here is CATSRGGLARSYEQYF. The DNA of the CDR3 is TGTGCCACCAGCAGAGGTGGACTAGCGCGTTCCTACGAGCAGTACTTC.

A single count supports this clone. The rearrangement links TRBV7-2 to TRBJ2-3; 15 bases line up with TRBD2. Unmatched junction bases numbered 5, after V lost 3 bases and J lost 4 bases. This CDR3 region has 17 residues. CDR1 is SGHTA, CDR2 FQGNSA, per germline. The CDR3 nucleotides are TGTGCCAGCAGCTTCGAACGGACTAGCGGGAGGGCAGATACGCAGTATTTT. Its translation is CASSFERTSGRADTQYF.

This chain links TRBV28 with TRBJ2-3; D perhaps matches TRBD1 (6 bases). Trimming shortened V by 2 bases and J by 2 bases, and 8 bases separated the two germline ends. The CDR3 runs 14 residues. Germline assignment: CDR1 MDHEN and CDR2 SYDVKM. The CDR3 here is CASSLQGTTDTQYF. In nucleotides, the CDR3 is TGTGCCAGCAGTTTACAGGGGACCACAGATACGCAGTATTTT.

The rearrangement joins TRBV2 to TRBJ1-2; D gene unclear. CDR3 size: 13 residues. V gave up 6 bases and J gave up 4 bases, with 12 bases separating them. Germline V gives CDR1 SNHLY, CDR2 FYNNEI. The CDR3 region is CASRPDGSYGYTF. Written as DNA, the CDR3 is TGTGCCAGCAGACCCGACGGAAGCTATGGCTACACCTTC.

This clone has just one count. The J gene is TRBJ1-2, the V gene TRBV15, with a possible D match to TRBD1 (5 bases). Per germline, CDR1 LNHNV and CDR2 YYDKDF (reference sequence). V shed 2 bases and J shed 2 bases, with 9 bases lying between them. This CDR3 spans 14 amino acids. The CDR3 DNA follows: TGTGCCACCAGCAGAAGGGACCTCAACTATGGCTACACCTTC. Translation gives CATSRRDLNYGYTF.

CDR3 residues: CASSLGWGTGVDEQFF. DNA of the CDR3: TGTGCCAGCAGCCTAGGTTGGGGGACAGGGGTCGATGAGCAGTTCTTC. V and J are TRBV3-1 (or the pseudogene TRBV3-2) and TRBJ2-1; 10 bases fit TRBD1. Looked up from germline, CDR1 is LGHDT and CDR2 is YNNKEL (reference sequence). CDR3 length: 16 residues. V gave up 4 bases and J gave up 8 bases; unmatched junction bases: 11.

This chain links TRBV2 with TRBJ1-6, with no clear D. Germline V gene sequence: CDR1 SNHLY, CDR2 FYNNEI. The CDR3 length is 12 residues. V gave up 3 bases and J gave up 13 bases, with 10 bases separating them. The DNA of the CDR3 is TGTGCCAGCAGTGATCAAGGGCGTCCCCTCCACTTT. Translation gives CASSDQGRPLHF.

This clone was counted once. The rearrangement uses TRBV2 and TRBJ1-2; no reliable D call. There are 13 residues in the CDR3. The V and J ends lost 6 bases and 2 bases respectively, with 10 bases between them. Germline V CDR1 and CDR2: SNHLY, FYNNEI. The DNA for the CDR3 is TGTGCCAGCAGGGAGGTTGGGAACTATGGCTACACCTTC. It translates to CASREVGNYGYTF.

This chain links TRBV10-2 with TRBJ2-1; 8 nucleotides line up with TRBD2. The CDR3 contains 16 residues. Germline trimming cut 3 bases from V and 6 bases from J; bases unmatched to any gene: 10. The germline gives CDR1 WSHSY, CDR2 SAAADI. The CDR3 loop reads CASSDSGTRGTNEQFF. In DNA, the CDR3 is TGCGCCAGCAGTGATAGTGGGACTAGAGGGACCAATGAGCAGTTCTTC.

The chain carries TRBV11-2 and TRBJ2-1; 12 bases line up with TRBD2. The junction had 12 bases not matched to a gene; V was cut back by 6 bases and J by 0 bases. CDR1 is SGHAT and CDR2 is FQNNGV in the germline V gene. The CDR3 loop spans 19 amino acids. CDR3 protein: CASSSPTSGGTYSYNEQFF. CDR3 nucleotide sequence: TGTGCCAGCAGTTCCCCGACTAGCGGGGGTACCTACTCCTACAATGAGCAGTTCTTC.